This TCR beta chain is from a study of cytomegalovirus exposure and HLA in healthy donors. The study's findings and limits: Researchers reportedly found TCR beta sequences accurately predicted most subjects' HLA-A and HLA-B alleles. Some public TCRs appeared in many individuals, while most sequences were rare.

For this clone: Its specificity is not known.

Use of 60 Vbeta and 13 Jbeta primers characterized the PCR. Assay used: immunoSEQ multiplex PCR; TCRdb lists only in-frame clones, some missing. Of 60,000 to 70,000 clones listed, roughly 80% were seen once; the top ten hold roughly 2.9%. The TCR comes from a woman in her 30s in good health and CMV-seronegative. Sequencing used PBMCs.

The CDR3 bases are TGTGCCAGCAGTAGCGGGGATACGCAGTATTTT. Protein: CASSSGDTQYF. The chain links TRBV6-4 to TRBJ2-3; TRBD2 is a possible D gene (6 bases). The CDR3 length is 11 residues. The V end lost 5 bases, the J end lost 6 bases, and 6 bases lay between the germline ends. The germline V gene has CDR1 MRHNA and CDR2 SNTAGT.